This T cell receptor beta chain was sequenced for a study of blood T cell repertoires in COVID-19. TCRdb's copy holds only in-frame clones and misses some; the assay was immunoSEQ multiplex PCR. Counted here are around 280,000 clones, roughly 89% occurring once; the ten biggest clones make up around 10%. Per the germline V gene, CDR1 is MRHNA and CDR2 is SNTAGT. This CDR3 has 16 amino acids. Trimming pared 5 bases from V and 2 bases from J, leaving 17 bases between. Sequencing input: peripheral blood. The receptor's source is a woman between 25 and 40 years old with COVID-19, enrolled during active disease. This chain joins TRBV6-4 and TRBJ2-3; TRBD1 is a possible D gene (6 bases). CDR3 sequence (DNA): TGTGCCAGCAGTTCCGGCTGGACAGCATCCACAGATACGCAGTATTTT. It is translated as CASSSGWTASTDTQYF.